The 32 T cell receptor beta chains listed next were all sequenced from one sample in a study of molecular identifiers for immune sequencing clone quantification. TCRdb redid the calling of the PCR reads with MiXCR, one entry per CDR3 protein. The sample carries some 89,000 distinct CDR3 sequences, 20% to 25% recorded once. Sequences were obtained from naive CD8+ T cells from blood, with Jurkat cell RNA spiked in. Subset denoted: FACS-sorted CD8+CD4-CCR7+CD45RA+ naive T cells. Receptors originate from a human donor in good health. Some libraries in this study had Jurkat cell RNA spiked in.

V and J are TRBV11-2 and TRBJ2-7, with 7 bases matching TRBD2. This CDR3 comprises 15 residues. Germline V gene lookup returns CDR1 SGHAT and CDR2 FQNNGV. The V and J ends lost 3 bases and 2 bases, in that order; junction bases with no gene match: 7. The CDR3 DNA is TGTGCCAGCAGCTTCGGGCTAGCGGAAGCCTACGAGCAGTACTTC. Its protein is CASSFGLAEAYEQYF.

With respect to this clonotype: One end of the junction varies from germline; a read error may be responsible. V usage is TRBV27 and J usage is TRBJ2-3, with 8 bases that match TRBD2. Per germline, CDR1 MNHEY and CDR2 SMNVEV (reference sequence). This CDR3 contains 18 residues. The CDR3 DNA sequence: TGTGCCAGCAGTTCTATTGCCCCGGGGGGGGCCCGCACAGATGCGCAGTATTTT. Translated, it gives CASSSIAPGGARTDAQYF.

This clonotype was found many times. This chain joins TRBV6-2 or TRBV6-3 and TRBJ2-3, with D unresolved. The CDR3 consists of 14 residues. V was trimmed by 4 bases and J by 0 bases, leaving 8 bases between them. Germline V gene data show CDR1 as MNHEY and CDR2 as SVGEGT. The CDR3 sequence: CASSWAASTDTQYF. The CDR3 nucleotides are TGTGCCAGCAGTTGGGCAGCCAGCACAGATACGCAGTATTTT.

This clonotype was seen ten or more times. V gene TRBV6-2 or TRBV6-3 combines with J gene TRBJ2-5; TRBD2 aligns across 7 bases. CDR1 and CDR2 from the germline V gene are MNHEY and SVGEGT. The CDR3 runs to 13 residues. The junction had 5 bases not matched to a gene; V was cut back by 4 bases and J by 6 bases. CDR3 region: CASSFGGIKTQYF. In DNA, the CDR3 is TGTGCCAGCAGTTTCGGGGGGATTAAGACCCAGTACTTC.

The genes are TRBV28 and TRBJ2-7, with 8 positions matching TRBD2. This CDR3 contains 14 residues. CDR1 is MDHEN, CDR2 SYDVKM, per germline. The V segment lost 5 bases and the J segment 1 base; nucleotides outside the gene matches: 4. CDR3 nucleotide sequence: TGTGCCAGCAGTCAAACTAGCGGATCCTACGAGCAGTACTTC. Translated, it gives CASSQTSGSYEQYF.

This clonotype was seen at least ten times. The CDR3 is CSVEKLAGDEQFF. In DNA, the CDR3 is TGCAGCGTTGAAAAACTAGCGGGGGATGAGCAGTTCTTC. V gene TRBV29-1 combines with J gene TRBJ2-1, with TRBD2 identical over 11 bases. Trimming cost V 2 bases and J 8 bases; bases outside gene matches: 2. The CDR3 consists of 13 residues. Germline assignment: CDR1 SQVTM and CDR2 ANQGSEA.

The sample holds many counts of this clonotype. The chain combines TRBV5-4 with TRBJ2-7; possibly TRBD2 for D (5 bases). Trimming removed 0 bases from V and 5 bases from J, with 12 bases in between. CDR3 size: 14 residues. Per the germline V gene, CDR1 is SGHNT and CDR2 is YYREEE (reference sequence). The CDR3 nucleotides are TGTGCCAGCAGCTTGGGCTTGAGGGTACACGAGCAGTACTTC. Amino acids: CASSLGLRVHEQYF.

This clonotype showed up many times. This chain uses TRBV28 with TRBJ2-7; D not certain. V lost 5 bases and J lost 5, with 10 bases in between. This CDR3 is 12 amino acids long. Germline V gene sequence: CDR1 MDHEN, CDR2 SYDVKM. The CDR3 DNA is TGTGCCAGCAGTCCACCCCTCGACGAGCAGTACTTC. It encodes CASSPPLDEQYF.

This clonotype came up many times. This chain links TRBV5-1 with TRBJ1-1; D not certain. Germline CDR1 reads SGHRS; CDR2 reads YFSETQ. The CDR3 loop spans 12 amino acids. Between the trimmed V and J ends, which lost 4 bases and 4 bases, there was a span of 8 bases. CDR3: CASSPLGTEAFF. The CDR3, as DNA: TGCGCCAGCAGCCCTCTGGGCACTGAAGCTTTCTTT. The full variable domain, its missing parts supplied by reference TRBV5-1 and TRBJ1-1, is KAGVTQTPRYLIKTRGQQVTLSCSPISGHRSVSWYQQTPGQGLQFLFEYFSETQRNKGNFPGRFSGRQFSNSRSEMNVSTLELGDSALYLCASSPLGTEAFFGQGTRLTVV.

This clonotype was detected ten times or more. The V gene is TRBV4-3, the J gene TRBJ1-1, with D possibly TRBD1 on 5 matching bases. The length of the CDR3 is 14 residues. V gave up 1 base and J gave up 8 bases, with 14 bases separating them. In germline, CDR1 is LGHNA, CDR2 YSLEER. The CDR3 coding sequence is TGCGCCAGCAGCCAAGTAGGTGGGACCAGAGAAGCTTTCTTT. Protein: CASSQVGGTREAFF.

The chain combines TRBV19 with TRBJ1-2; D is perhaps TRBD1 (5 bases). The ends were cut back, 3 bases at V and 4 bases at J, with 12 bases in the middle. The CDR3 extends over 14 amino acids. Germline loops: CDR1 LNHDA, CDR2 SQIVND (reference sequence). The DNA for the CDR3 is TGTGCCAGTAGTATGTCGTGGGGACCCTATGGCTACACCTTC. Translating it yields CASSMSWGPYGYTF.

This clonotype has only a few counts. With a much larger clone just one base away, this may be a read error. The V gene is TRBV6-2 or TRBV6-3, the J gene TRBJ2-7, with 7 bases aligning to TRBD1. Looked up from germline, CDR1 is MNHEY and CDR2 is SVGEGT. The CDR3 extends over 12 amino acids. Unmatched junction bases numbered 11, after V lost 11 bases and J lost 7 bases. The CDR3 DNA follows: TGTGCCCGGGGACAGTCGTGGTGGGAGCAGTACTTC. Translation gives CARGQSWWEQYF.

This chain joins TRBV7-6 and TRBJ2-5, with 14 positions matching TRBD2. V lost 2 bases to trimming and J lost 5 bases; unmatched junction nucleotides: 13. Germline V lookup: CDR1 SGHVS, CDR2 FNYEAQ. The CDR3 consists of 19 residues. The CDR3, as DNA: TGTGCCAGCAGCTTACCCACCGGGACTAGCGGGAGAGTGAAGGAGACCCAGTACTTC. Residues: CASSLPTGTSGRVKETQYF.

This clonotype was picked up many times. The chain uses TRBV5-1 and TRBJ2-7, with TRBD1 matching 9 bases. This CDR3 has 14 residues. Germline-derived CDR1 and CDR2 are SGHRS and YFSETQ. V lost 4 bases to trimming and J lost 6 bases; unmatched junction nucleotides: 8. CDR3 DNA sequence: TGCGCCAGCAGCCTCCGGGACAGGGCCCTCGAGCAGTACTTC. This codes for CASSLRDRALEQYF.

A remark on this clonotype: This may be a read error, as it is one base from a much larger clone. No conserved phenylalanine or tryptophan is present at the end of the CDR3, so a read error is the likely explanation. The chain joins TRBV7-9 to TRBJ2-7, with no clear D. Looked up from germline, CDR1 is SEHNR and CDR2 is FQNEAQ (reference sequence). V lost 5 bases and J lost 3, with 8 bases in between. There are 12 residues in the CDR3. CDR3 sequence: CASSDVIYEQYS. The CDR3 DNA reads TGTGCCAGCAGCGACGTGATCTACGAGCAGTACTCC.

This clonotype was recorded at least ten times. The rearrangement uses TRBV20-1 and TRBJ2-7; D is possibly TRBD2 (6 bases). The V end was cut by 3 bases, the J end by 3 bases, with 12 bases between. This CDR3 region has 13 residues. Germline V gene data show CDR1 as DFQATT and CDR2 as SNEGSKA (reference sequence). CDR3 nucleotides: TGCAGTGCTAGTCGGGAGCCGCGCTACGAGCAGTACTTC. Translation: CSASREPRYEQYF.

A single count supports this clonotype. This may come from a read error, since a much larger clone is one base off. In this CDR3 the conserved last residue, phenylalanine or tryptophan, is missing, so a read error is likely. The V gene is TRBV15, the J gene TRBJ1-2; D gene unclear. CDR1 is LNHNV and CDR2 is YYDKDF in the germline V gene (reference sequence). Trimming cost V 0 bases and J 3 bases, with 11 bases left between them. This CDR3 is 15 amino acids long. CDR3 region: CATSRDFAEHYGYTL. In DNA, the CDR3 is TGTGCCACCAGCAGAGATTTTGCGGAACACTATGGCTACACCTTA.

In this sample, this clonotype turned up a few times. The CDR3 reads CASQLDNYGYTF. The CDR3 DNA reads TGTGCCAGTCAACTGGATAACTATGGCTACACCTTC. The V call is TRBV19, the J call TRBJ1-2; D gene ambiguous. Trimming pared 8 bases from V and 1 base from J, leaving 8 bases between. The germline V gene has CDR1 LNHDA and CDR2 SQIVND (reference sequence). The CDR3 is 12 residues long.

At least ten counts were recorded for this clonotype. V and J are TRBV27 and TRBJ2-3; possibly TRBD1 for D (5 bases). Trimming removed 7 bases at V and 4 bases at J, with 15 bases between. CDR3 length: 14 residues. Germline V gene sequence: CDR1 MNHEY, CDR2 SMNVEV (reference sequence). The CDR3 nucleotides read TGTGCCAGCACCCCTGCAGGGCCTTCAGATACGCAGTATTTT. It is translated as CASTPAGPSDTQYF.

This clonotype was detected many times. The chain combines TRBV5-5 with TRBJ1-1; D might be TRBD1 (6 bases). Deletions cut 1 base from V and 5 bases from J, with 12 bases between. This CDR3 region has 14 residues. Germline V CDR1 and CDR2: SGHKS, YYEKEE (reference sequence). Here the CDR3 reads CASSLLQGGTEAFF. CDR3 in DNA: TGTGCCAGCAGCTTGTTACAGGGAGGGACTGAAGCTTTCTTT.

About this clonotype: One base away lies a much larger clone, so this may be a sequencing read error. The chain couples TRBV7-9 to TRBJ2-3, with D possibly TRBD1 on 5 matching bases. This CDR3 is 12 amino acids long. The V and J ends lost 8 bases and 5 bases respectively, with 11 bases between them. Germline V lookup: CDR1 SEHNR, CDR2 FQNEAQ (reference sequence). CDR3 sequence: CASDPQGDTQYF. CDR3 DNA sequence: TGTGCCAGCGACCCCCAGGGAGATACGCAGTATTTT.

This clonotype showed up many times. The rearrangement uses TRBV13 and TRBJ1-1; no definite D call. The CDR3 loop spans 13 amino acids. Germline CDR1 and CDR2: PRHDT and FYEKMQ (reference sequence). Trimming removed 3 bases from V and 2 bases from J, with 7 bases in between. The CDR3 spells CASSFVGNTEAFF. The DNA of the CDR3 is TGTGCCAGCAGCTTTGTAGGAAACACTGAAGCTTTCTTT.

The CDR3: CASSSGLYNEQFF. Here the CDR3 DNA reads TGTGCCAGCAGCTCGGGACTTTACAATGAGCAGTTCTTC. The chain carries TRBV7-9 and TRBJ2-1; D is possibly TRBD2 (6 bases). The CDR3 covers 13 residues. Deletions cut 4 bases from V and 4 bases from J, with 8 bases between. In germline, CDR1 is SEHNR, CDR2 FQNEAQ (reference sequence).

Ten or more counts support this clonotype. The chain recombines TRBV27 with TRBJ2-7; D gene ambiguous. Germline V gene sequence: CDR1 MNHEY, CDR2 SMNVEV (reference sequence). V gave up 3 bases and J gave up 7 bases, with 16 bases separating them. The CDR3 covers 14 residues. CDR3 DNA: TGTGCCAGCAGTTTTGGGATAGGAATGGGGGAGCAGTACTTC. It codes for CASSFGIGMGEQYF.

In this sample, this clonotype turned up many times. As DNA, the CDR3 is TGTGCCAGCACCACTAGCGGACCAAGCTCCTACGAGCAGTACTTC. It is translated as CASTTSGPSSYEQYF. The chain uses TRBV6-2 or TRBV6-3 and TRBJ2-7; the match to TRBD2 covers 8 bases. CDR1 and CDR2 (germline): MNHEY, SVGEGT. The V gene end was trimmed by 7 bases and the J gene end by 0 bases; junction bases not matched to a gene: 8. The CDR3 spans 15 residues.

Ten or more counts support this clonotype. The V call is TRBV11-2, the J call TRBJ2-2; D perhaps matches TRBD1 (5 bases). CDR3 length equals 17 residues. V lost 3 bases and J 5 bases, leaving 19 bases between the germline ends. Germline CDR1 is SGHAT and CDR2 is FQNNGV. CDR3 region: CASSFYSGPRGTGELFF. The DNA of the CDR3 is TGTGCCAGCAGCTTTTATTCCGGACCTAGGGGAACCGGGGAGCTGTTTTTT.

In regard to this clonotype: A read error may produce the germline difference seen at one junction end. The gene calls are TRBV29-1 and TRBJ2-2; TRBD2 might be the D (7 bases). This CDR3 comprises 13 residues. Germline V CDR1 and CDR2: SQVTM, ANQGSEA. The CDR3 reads CSVEGGLTGEPFF. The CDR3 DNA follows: TGCAGCGTTGAGGGGGGGCTCACCGGGGAGCCGTTTTTT.

The CDR3 spells CASGLEITGSGTQYF. The DNA for the CDR3 is TGTGCTAGTGGTTTGGAGATTACAGGGTCGGGGACCCAGTACTTC. The J gene is TRBJ2-5, the V gene TRBV12-5; perhaps TRBD1 as D (6 bases). Trimming stripped 1 base from V and 7 bases from J, with 16 bases between. CDR1 is LGHNT and CDR2 is FRNRAP in the germline V gene. The CDR3 covers 15 residues.

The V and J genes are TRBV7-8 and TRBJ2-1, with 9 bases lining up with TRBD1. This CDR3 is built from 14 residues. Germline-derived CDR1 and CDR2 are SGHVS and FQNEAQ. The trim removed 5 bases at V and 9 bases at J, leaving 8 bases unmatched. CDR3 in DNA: TGTGCCAGCAGCAAGGGACAGGGAGCTACTGAGCAGTTCTTC. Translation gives CASSKGQGATEQFF.

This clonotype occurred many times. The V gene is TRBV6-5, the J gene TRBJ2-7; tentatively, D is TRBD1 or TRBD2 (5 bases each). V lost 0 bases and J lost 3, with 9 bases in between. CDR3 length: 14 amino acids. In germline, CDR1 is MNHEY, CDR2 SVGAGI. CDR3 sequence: CASSYSGENYEQYF. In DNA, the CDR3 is TGTGCCAGCAGTTACTCGGGGGAAAACTACGAGCAGTACTTC.

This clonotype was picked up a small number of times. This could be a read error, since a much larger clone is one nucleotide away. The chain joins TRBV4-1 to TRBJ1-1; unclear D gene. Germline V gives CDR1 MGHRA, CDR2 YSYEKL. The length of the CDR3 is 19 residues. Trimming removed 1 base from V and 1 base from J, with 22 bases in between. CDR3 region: CASSQVPAFFPTKNTEAFF. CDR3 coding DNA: TGCGCCAGCAGCCAAGTCCCTGCGTTCTTTCCCACAAAGAACACTGAAGCTTTCTTT.

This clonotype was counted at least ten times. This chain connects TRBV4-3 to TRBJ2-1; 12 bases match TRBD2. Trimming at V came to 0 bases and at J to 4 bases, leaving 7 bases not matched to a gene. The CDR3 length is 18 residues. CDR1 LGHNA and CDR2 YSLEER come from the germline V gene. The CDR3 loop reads CASSQDRTTSGGYNEQFF. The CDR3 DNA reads TGCGCCAGCAGCCAAGACCGAACGACTAGCGGGGGATACAATGAGCAGTTCTTC.